Below, 14 T cell receptor beta chains from the same sample are listed, as sequenced in a study of T cell responses to AZD1222 COVID-19 vaccine. Generated by immunoSEQ multiplex PCR, the TCRdb table keeps only in-frame clones and is missing some. The table records about 160,000 clones, roughly nine tenths of them present only once. Here the sequenced sample was peripheral blood, taken on day 0 of AZD1222 vaccination. The receptors shown here come from an adult in good health.

The chain combines TRBV7-9 with TRBJ2-1; 10 nucleotides agree with TRBD2. The CDR3 runs 17 residues. The V gene end was trimmed by 4 bases and the J gene end by 3 bases; junction bases not matched to a gene: 9. Germline CDR1 is SEHNR and CDR2 is FQNEAQ (reference sequence). The CDR3 DNA reads as TGTGCCAGCAGCTCCCCTAGCGGGGGCGGGATCTACAATGAGCAGTTCTTC. This gives the protein CASSSPSGGGIYNEQFF.

The V gene is TRBV12-3 or TRBV12-4, the J gene TRBJ1-3, with a possible D match to TRBD1 (5 bases). The CDR3 has 12 residues. The CDR3 DNA follows: TGTGCGTTCCGGGACGGAGGAAACACCATATATTTT. Its translation is CAFRDGGNTIYF.

This chain links TRBV28 with TRBJ1-1; TRBD1 might be the D (5 bases). Germline V CDR1 and CDR2: MDHEN, SYDVKM. The CDR3 has 16 amino acids. The ends were cut back, 1 base at V and 0 bases at J, with 12 bases in the middle. CDR3 bases: TGTGCCAGCAGTTTATCCGGCAGGGTGATGAACACTGAAGCTTTCTTT. Protein sequence: CASSLSGRVMNTEAFF.

Of note for this clone: The junction does not match germline at one end; this may be a read error. The chain recombines TRBV10-3 with TRBJ2-3; the D gene is possibly TRBD2 (7 bases). The CDR3 runs 14 residues. Germline V lookup: CDR1 ENHRY, CDR2 SYGVKD. CDR3 nucleotides: TGTGCCATCAATGAGGGGGGGGTCACAGATACGCAGTATTTT. This gives the protein CAINEGGVTDTQYF.

This chain uses TRBV6-5 with TRBJ1-6, with a weak D call TRBD1 (5 bases). Germline lookup yields CDR1 MNHEY and CDR2 SVGAGI. The V and J ends lost 2 bases and 6 bases respectively, with 14 bases between them. The CDR3 is 16 amino acids. This CDR3 reads CASSYEVGAGNSPLHF. CDR3 bases: TGTGCCAGCAGTTACGAGGTAGGGGCGGGTAATTCACCCCTCCACTTT.

This rearrangement joins TRBV21-1 to TRBJ2-3; TRBD2 is taken as the D call from the table, unchecked against the DNA. TRBV21-1 is designated a pseudogene. The CDR3 contains 15 residues. The CDR3 region is CASSLGTSGGDTQYF. In DNA form, the CDR3 reads TGTGCCAGCAGCTTAGGGACTAGCGGGGGAGATACGCAGTATTTT.

The gene calls are TRBV6-2 or TRBV6-3 and TRBJ2-7; TRBD2 is a possible D gene (5 bases). The CDR3 is made up of 13 amino acids. Trimming removed 6 bases from V and 7 bases from J, with 16 bases in between. CDR1 MNHEY and CDR2 SVGEGT come from the germline V gene. The CDR3 region has the DNA TGTGCCAGCAGCGACCGGGGAGCTCGGGAGCAGTACTTC. This sequence encodes CASSDRGAREQYF.

The chain carries TRBV18 and TRBJ1-1, with D possibly being TRBD1 (5 bases). V was trimmed by 5 bases and J by 4 bases, leaving 8 bases between them. This CDR3 is built from 12 residues. In germline, CDR1 is KGHSH, CDR2 LQKENI. CDR3 sequence: CASSSGGTEAFF. In nucleotides, the CDR3 is TGTGCCAGCTCATCCGGGGGCACTGAAGCTTTCTTT.

In regard to this clone: This specimen includes other DNA sequences encoding the same CDR3. The chain combines TRBV28 with TRBJ2-7; D not certain. Germline loops: CDR1 MDHEN, CDR2 SYDVKM. V lost 3 bases and J 4 bases, leaving 4 bases between the germline ends. This CDR3 is 11 amino acids long. As DNA, the CDR3 is TGTGCCAGCAGTTTTGCGTACGAGCAGTACTTC. Translation: CASSFAYEQYF.

The sample holds a few counts of this clone. The chain combines TRBV6-5 with TRBJ1-4; D perhaps matches TRBD1 (6 bases). This CDR3 comprises 16 residues. V shed 2 bases and J shed 0 bases, with 10 bases lying between them. Germline V CDR1 and CDR2: MNHEY, SVGAGI. CDR3: CASSYLTGATNEKLFF. The CDR3 DNA reads TGTGCCAGCAGTTACCTGACAGGTGCAACTAATGAAAAACTGTTTTTT.

This clone appeared once. The rearrangement links TRBV10-2 to TRBJ2-7, with D unclear. Germline V gene lookup returns CDR1 WSHSY and CDR2 SAAADI. The CDR3 loop spans 14 amino acids. Trimming took off 7 bases at V and 2 bases at J, with 15 bases between the two ends. CDR3 amino acids: CASKERSKPYEQYF. As DNA, the CDR3 is TGCGCCAGCAAGGAGCGATCCAAACCCTACGAGCAGTACTTC.

The chain carries TRBV2 and TRBJ1-5; maybe TRBD1 (5 bases). V shed 8 bases and J shed 3 bases, with 11 bases lying between them. This CDR3 is built from 13 residues. Germline CDR1 and CDR2: SNHLY and FYNNEI. CDR3 protein: CASGGGYNQPQHF. CDR3 sequence (DNA): TGTGCCAGCGGGGGAGGTTACAATCAGCCCCAGCATTTT.

The chain combines TRBV9 with TRBJ2-1; 8 nucleotides agree with TRBD2. Germline trimming cut 0 bases from V and 6 bases from J; bases unmatched to any gene: 8. The germline gives CDR1 SGDLS, CDR2 YYNGEE. The CDR3 consists of 16 residues. In DNA form, the CDR3 reads TGTGCCAGCAGCGTAGGGCCAGCGGGAGCAGGCAATGAGCAGTTCTTC. Its translation is CASSVGPAGAGNEQFF.

The chain recombines TRBV6-5 with TRBJ2-3; 9 nucleotides match TRBD1. This CDR3 is 14 amino acids long. CDR1 and CDR2 from the germline V gene are MNHEY and SVGAGI. V lost 10 bases and J lost 4; bases outside the gene matches: 9. This CDR3 reads CATRWTGVSDTQYF. CDR3 in DNA: TGTGCCACCCGTTGGACAGGGGTTTCAGATACGCAGTATTTT.